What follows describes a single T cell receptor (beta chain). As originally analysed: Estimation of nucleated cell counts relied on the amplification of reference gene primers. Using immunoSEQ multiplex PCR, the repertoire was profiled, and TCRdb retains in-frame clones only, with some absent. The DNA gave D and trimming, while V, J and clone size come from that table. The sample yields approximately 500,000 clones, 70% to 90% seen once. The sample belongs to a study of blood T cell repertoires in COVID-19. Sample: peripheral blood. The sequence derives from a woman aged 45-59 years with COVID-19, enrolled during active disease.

DNA of the CDR3: TGTGCCAGCAGCCAAGAGTTACTCCGGGGCACTGAAGCTTTCTTT. The encoded protein is CASSQELLRGTEAFF. The chain is built from TRBV14 and TRBJ1-1; D call uncertain. V lost 0 bases and J lost 4, with 12 bases in between. Per the germline V gene, CDR1 is SGHDN and CDR2 is FVKESK. CDR3 size: 15 residues. The full variable domain, completed using reference TRBV14 and TRBJ1-1, is EAGVTQFPSHSVIEKGQTVTLRCDPISGHDNLYWYRRVMGKEIKFLLHFVKESKQDESGMPNNRFLAERTGGTYSTLKVQPAELEDSGVYFCASSQELLRGTEAFFGQGTRLTVV.